The clone carrying this T cell receptor beta chain turned up a few times. This record belongs to a study of T cells after yellow fever vaccination. The germline V and J ends were trimmed by 7 bases and 5 bases, with 5 bases remaining between them. Germline lookup yields CDR1 SQVTM and CDR2 ANQGSEA. This CDR3 comprises 9 residues. TCRdb ran MiXCR on the 5' RACE reads and lists one entry per CDR3 protein. The sample contains 500,000 to 650,000 distinct CDR3 sequences, around 12% of which appear only once. This clonotype was sampled from a man aged 25 to 40 who received the YFV17D yellow fever vaccine. The V and J genes are TRBV29-1 and TRBJ2-5; D gene ambiguous. The sample consisted of PBMCs, taken on the day of the yellow fever booster vaccination. CDR3 in amino acids: CSGGETQYF. CDR3 bases: TGCAGCGGGGGTGAGACCCAGTACTTC.